Below, 8 T cell receptor beta chains from the same sample are listed, as sequenced in a study of spatial heterogeneity in lung cancer (dated 2019 in TCRdb). Study-level results and caveats: A correlation was observed between the number of expanded intratumoral alpha and beta TCRs and the tumor nonsynonymous mutation count.

The meaning of the sample's time point label: sample taken at primary tumor resection. Library preparation used 5' RACE. Sequencing relied on a NextSeq 500. Through fastp at Q25 and MiXCR, TCRdb rebuilt clones from the public reads, retaining in-frame beta chains. A single entry per CDR3 protein holds the most common genes and DNA from its merged rows. The sample contains about 23,000 distinct CDR3 sequences, around 6% of them found a single time. The ten largest make up around a tenth of the sample. The antigens of these receptors remain unknown. The sequences come from lung tumor tissue, collected at surgery. Every receptor here comes from a male donor with early-stage non-small cell lung cancer.

This clonotype was picked up many times. This chain uses TRBV2 with TRBJ1-3; D not certain. Trimming pared 7 bases from V and 0 bases from J, leaving 10 bases between. From germline, CDR1 is SNHLY and CDR2 FYNNEI. The CDR3 runs 14 residues. In DNA form, the CDR3 reads TGTGCCAGCACTCCATTAGACTCTGGAAACACCATATATTTT. Protein sequence: CASTPLDSGNTIYF.

V is TRBV29-1 and J is TRBJ2-3; D is uncertain. The germline V gene encodes CDR1 SQVTM and CDR2 ANQGSEA. The CDR3 has 10 amino acids. Deletions cut 3 bases from V and 6 bases from J, with 4 bases between. In DNA, the CDR3 is TGCAGCGTTGATGGGGATACGCAGTATTTT. This encodes CSVDGDTQYF.

This clonotype has ten or more counts. V usage is TRBV9 and J usage is TRBJ2-7; the match to TRBD1 covers 8 bases. With 3 bases clipped from V and 4 bases from J, the junction kept 3 bases outside the gene matches. Germline loops: CDR1 SGDLS, CDR2 YYNGEE. This CDR3 comprises 13 residues. The CDR3 spells CASSGQGAYEQYF. CDR3 nucleotides: TGTGCCAGCAGCGGTCAGGGGGCATACGAGCAGTACTTC.

This clonotype was recorded many times. V gene TRBV25-1 combines with J gene TRBJ2-7; D is undetermined. Germline V gene sequence: CDR1 MGHDK, CDR2 SYGVNS. This CDR3 has 13 residues. The V gene lost 4 bases and the J gene lost 4 bases, with 11 bases spanning the gap. In DNA form, the CDR3 reads TGTGCCAGCAGTGCCCCCCCGGCATACGAGCAGTACTTC. It translates to CASSAPPAYEQYF.

This rearrangement joins TRBV20-1 to TRBJ2-1; 8 nucleotides match TRBD2. This CDR3 comprises 13 residues. The V gene's germline CDR1 is DFQATT and CDR2 SNEGSKA (reference sequence). The V gene end was trimmed by 5 bases and the J gene end by 4 bases; junction bases not matched to a gene: 4. The CDR3 spells CSALLAVYNEQFF. The CDR3 DNA sequence: TGCAGTGCTTTACTAGCGGTTTACAATGAGCAGTTCTTC.

This clonotype was found many times. V gene TRBV10-3 combines with J gene TRBJ2-3; 8 bases are shared with TRBD1. The V and J ends lost 6 bases and 2 bases, in that order; junction bases with no gene match: 7. The V gene's germline CDR1 is ENHRY and CDR2 SYGVKD. The length of the CDR3 is 15 residues. CDR3 sequence reads: CAISGRTGSTDTQYF. The CDR3 DNA is TGTGCCATCAGCGGAAGGACAGGGTCCACAGATACGCAGTATTTT.

This clonotype came up many times. The chain employs TRBV6-2 or TRBV6-3 and TRBJ1-2; D is unresolved. Germline CDR1 and CDR2: MNHEY and SVGEGT. CDR3 length equals 13 residues. V lost 5 bases to trimming and J lost 13 bases, with 20 bases between them. The CDR3 coding sequence is TGTGCCAGCAGTACGGACGGATTTTCCTTGTCCACCTTC. Its translation: CASSTDGFSLSTF.

This clonotype was counted many times. This rearrangement joins TRBV5-1 to TRBJ2-5; TRBD1 matches 9 bases. The CDR3 extends over 15 amino acids. Germline CDR1 reads SGHRS; CDR2 reads YFSETQ. J was trimmed by 2 bases and V by 2 bases; bases with no gene match: 4. CDR3 DNA sequence: TGCGCCAGCAGCTTCAACGGACAGGGGCAAGAGACCCAGTACTTC. Translation gives CASSFNGQGQETQYF.